The present TCR beta chain was sequenced within a study of cytomegalovirus exposure and HLA in healthy donors. CDR3 size: 15 residues. V lost 5 bases and J lost 7, with 17 bases in between. The germline CDR1 and CDR2 sequences are MNHEY and SVGAGI. The PCR contained 60 Vbeta and 13 Jbeta primers. How the authors handled the data: As a later analysis found, there were tens of millions of unique TCR beta chains, of which approximately 10 million were shared. Sequencing used immunoSEQ multiplex PCR; TCRdb keeps in-frame clones, though not all of them. Clone size and V and J calls were adopted from that table, with D and trimming inferred from the DNA. The sample contains 100,000 to 150,000 clones, roughly 17% of which appear only once. The study sampled nominally healthy donors, though unrecorded immune exposures were likely.

Sequencing input: PBMCs. The receptor was isolated from a female donor in good health and CMV-seropositive. This sequence joins TRBV6-5 and TRBJ1-4, with D perhaps TRBD1 (6 bases). Here the CDR3 reads CASSVRGSNPEKLFF. The CDR3 DNA reads as TGTGCCAGCAGTGTCAGGGGTAGCAACCCTGAAAAACTGTTTTTT.